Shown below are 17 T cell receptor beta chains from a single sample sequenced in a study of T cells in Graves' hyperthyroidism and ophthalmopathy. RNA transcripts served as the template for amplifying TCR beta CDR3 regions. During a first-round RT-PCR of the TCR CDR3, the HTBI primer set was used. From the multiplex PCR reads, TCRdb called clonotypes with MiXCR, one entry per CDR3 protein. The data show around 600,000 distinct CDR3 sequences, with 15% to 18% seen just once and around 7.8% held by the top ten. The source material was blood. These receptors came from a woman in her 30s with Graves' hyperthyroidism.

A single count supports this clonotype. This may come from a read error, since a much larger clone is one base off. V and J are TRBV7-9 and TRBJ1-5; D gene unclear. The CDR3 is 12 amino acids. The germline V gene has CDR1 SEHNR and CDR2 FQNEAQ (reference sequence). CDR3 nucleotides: TGTGCCAGCAGGTTAGAGGTTCAGCCCCAGCATTTT. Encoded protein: CASRLEVQPQHF.

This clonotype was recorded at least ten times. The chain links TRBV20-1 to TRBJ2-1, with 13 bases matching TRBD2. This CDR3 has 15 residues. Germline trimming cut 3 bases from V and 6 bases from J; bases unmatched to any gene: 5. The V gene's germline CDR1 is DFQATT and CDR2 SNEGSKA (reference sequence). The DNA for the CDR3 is TGCAGTGCTAGCGAACTAGCGGGAGGGGGCAATGAGCAGTTCTTC. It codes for CSASELAGGGNEQFF.

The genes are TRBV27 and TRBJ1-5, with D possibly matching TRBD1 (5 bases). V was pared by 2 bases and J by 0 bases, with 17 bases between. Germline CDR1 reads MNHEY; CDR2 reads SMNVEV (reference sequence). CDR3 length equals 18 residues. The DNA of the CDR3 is TGTGCCAGCAGTTTAAGGCAGGGCGGGGTTGGTAGCAATCAGCCCCAGCATTTT. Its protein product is CASSLRQGGVGSNQPQHF.

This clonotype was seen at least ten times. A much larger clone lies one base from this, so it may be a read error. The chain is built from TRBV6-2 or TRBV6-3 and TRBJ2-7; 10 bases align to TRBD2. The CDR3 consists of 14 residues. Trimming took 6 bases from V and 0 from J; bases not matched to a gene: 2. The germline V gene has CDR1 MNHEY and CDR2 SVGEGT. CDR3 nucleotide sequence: TGTGCCAGCAGGAGCGGGAGGGCCTCCTACGAGCAGTACTTC. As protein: CASRSGRASYEQYF.

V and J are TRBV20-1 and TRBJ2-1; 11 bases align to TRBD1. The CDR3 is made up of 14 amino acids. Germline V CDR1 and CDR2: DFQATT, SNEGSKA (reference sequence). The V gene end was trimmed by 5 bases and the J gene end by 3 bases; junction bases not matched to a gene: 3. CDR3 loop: CSAAGTGGYNEQFF. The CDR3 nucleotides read TGCAGTGCTGCCGGGACAGGGGGCTACAATGAGCAGTTCTTC.

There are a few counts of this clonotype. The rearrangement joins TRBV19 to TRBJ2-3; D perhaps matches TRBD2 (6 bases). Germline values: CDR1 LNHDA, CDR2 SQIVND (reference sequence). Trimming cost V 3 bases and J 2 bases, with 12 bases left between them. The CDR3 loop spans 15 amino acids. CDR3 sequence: CASSMWRVDTDTQYF. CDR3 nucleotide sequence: TGTGCCAGTAGTATGTGGAGGGTGGACACAGATACGCAGTATTTT.

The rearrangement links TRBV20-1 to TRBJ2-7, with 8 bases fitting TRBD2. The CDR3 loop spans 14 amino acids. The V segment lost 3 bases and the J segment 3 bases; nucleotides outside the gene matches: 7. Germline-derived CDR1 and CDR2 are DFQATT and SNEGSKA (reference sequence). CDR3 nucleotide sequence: TGCAGTGCTAGCTTCGGGGGGACTAGCTACGAGCAGTACTTC. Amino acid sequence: CSASFGGTSYEQYF.

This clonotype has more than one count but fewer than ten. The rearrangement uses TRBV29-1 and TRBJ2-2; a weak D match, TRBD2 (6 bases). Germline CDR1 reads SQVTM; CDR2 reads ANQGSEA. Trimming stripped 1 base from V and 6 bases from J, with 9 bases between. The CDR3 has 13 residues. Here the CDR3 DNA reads TGCAGCGTTGAAGCGGGAGAGGCCGGGGAGCTGTTTTTT. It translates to CSVEAGEAGELFF.

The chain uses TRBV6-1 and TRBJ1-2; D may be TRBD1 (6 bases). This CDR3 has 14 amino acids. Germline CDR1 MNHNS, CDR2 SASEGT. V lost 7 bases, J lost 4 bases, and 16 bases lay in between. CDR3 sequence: CASTYRTQGYGYTF. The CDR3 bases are TGTGCCAGCACCTACAGGACACAGGGCTATGGCTACACCTTC.

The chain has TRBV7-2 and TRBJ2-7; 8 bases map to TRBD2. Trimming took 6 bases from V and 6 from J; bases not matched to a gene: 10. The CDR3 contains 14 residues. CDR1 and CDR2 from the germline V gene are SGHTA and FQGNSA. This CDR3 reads CASSPGWREAEQYF. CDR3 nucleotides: TGTGCCAGCAGTCCCGGCTGGCGGGAGGCCGAGCAGTACTTC.

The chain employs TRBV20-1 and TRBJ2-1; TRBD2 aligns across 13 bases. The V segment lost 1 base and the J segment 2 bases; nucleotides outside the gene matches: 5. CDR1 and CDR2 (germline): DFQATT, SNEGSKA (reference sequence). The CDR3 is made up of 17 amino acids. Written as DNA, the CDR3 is TGCAGTGCTAGAGCCGGGACTAGCGGGGTACCCTACAATGAGCAGTTCTTC. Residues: CSARAGTSGVPYNEQFF.

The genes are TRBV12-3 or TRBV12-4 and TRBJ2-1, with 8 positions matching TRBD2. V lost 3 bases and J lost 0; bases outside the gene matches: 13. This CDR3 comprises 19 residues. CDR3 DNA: TGTGCCAGCAGTTTTGTTCTTACAGCGGGGGTGAGCTCCTACAATGAGCAGTTCTTC. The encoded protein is CASSFVLTAGVSSYNEQFF.

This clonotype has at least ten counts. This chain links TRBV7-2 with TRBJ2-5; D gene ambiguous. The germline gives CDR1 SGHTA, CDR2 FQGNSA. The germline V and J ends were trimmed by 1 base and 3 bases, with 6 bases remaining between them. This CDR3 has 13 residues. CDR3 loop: CASSLVGEETQYF. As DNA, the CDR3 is TGTGCCAGCAGCTTAGTAGGAGAAGAGACCCAGTACTTC.

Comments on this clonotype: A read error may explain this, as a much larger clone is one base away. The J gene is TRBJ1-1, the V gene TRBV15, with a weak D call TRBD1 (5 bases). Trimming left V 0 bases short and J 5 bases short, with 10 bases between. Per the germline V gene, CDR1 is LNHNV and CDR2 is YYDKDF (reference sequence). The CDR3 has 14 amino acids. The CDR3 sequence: CATSRDRTGTEAFF. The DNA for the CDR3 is TGTGCCACCAGCAGAGACCGAACAGGAACTGAAGCTTTCTTT.

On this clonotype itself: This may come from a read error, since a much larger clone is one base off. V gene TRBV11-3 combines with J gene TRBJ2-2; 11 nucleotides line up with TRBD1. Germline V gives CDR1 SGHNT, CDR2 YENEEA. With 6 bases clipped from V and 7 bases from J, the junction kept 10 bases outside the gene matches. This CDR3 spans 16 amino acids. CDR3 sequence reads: CASRKTGQGVSGELFF. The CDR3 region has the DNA TGTGCCAGCAGAAAGACGGGACAGGGGGTCAGCGGGGAGCTGTTTTTT.

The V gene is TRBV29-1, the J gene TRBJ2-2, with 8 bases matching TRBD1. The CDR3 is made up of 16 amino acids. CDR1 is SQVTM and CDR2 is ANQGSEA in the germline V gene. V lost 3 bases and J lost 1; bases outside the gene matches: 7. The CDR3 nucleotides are TGCAGCGTTGACGACCCCGACAGGGGGAACACCGGGGAGCTGTTTTTT. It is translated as CSVDDPDRGNTGELFF.

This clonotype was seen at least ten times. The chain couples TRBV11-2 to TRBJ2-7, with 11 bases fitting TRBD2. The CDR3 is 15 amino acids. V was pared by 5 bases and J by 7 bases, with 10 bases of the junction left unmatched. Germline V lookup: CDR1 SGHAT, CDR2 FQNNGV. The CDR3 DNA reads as TGTGCCAGCAGCCCGGTGGCTAGCGGGAGGTTAGAGCAGTACTTC. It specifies CASSPVASGRLEQYF.